Listed here are 25 T cell receptor beta chains from one sample, sequenced in a study of CD8 T cells in Susac syndrome. When the RNA was reverse transcribed, random hexamers were used with an input of roughly 0.5 to 1 ug. TCRdb analysed the immunoSEQ multiplex PCR reads with MiXCR anew, one entry per CDR3 protein. The sample lists some 65,000 distinct CDR3 sequences, just under 95% occurring once. The sequencing input was CD8+ T cells from PBMCs. The receptors stem from a human donor with multiple sclerosis.

The V gene is TRBV20-1, the J gene TRBJ1-2; 8 nucleotides match TRBD1. Germline assignment: CDR1 DFQATT and CDR2 SNEGSKA (reference sequence). CDR3 length equals 14 residues. Losses at the gene ends were 3 bases for V and 4 bases for J; bases not matched to a gene: 7. CDR3 region: CSASESGGAYGYTF. The CDR3 DNA reads TGCAGTGCTAGTGAATCAGGGGGCGCCTATGGCTACACCTTC.

The chain links TRBV5-6 to TRBJ2-7; 8 nucleotides agree with TRBD1. This CDR3 is built from 14 residues. CDR1 and CDR2 (germline): SGHDT, YYEEEE. V lost 4 bases, J lost 3 bases, and 6 bases stayed unmatched. The CDR3 loop is CASSRATGVYEQYF. For the CDR3, the DNA is TGTGCCAGCAGCAGAGCGACAGGGGTCTACGAGCAGTACTTC.

The gene calls are TRBV6-5 and TRBJ2-2; no clear D gene. Germline CDR1 and CDR2: MNHEY and SVGAGI. The CDR3 length is 15 residues. Trimming cost V 10 bases and J 5 bases, with 20 bases left between them. CDR3 in DNA: TGTGCCAACCCCAGAAAGGACGGGCCGACCGGGGAGCTGTTTTTT. It is translated as CANPRKDGPTGELFF.

This chain uses TRBV20-1 with TRBJ2-2, with D possibly TRBD2 on 6 matching bases. The CDR3 is made up of 17 amino acids. CDR1 and CDR2 (germline): DFQATT, SNEGSKA (reference sequence). Trimming took 1 base from V and 6 from J, leaving 21 bases between them. The CDR3 loop is CSARGWGDFQPAGELFF. DNA for the CDR3: TGCAGTGCTAGAGGCTGGGGGGACTTCCAACCGGCCGGGGAGCTGTTTTTT.

For the CDR3, the DNA is TGTGCCTGGAGCCCGGGAGGGTTCACAGATACGCAGTATTTT. As protein: CAWSPGGFTDTQYF. The rearrangement joins TRBV30 to TRBJ2-3; 8 bases line up with TRBD2. Germline CDR1 is GTSNPN and CDR2 is SVGIG (reference sequence). Trimming removed 3 bases from V and 2 bases from J; junction bases left unmatched: 4. This CDR3 contains 14 residues.

The chain couples TRBV3-1 to TRBJ2-2; no reliable D call. In germline, CDR1 is LGHDT, CDR2 YNNKEL (reference sequence). The ends were cut back, 0 bases at V and 5 bases at J, with 4 bases in the middle. This CDR3 has 13 residues. CDR3 sequence reads: CASSQDPTGELFF. Here the CDR3 DNA reads TGTGCCAGCAGCCAAGATCCGACCGGGGAGCTGTTTTTT. The full variable domain, with the rest looked up from reference TRBV3-1 and TRBJ2-2, is DTAVSQTPKYLVTQMGNDKSIKCEQNLGHDTMYWYKQDSKKFLKIMFSYNNKELIINETVPNRFSPKSPDKAHLNLHINSLELGDSAVYFCASSQDPTGELFFGEGSRLTVL.

The chain links TRBV6-4 to TRBJ2-1; 11 nucleotides match TRBD2. Trimming took 0 bases from V and 3 from J; bases not matched to a gene: 1. Germline lookup yields CDR1 MRHNA and CDR2 SNTAGT. The CDR3 is 16 residues long. The CDR3 region has the DNA TGTGCCAGCAGTGACTCGACTAGCGGGGACTACAATGAGCAGTTCTTC. As protein: CASSDSTSGDYNEQFF.

The chain links TRBV20-1 to TRBJ2-7; D uncertain. Trimming cost V 2 bases and J 3 bases, with 5 bases left between them. Per germline, CDR1 DFQATT and CDR2 SNEGSKA (reference sequence). This CDR3 spans 11 amino acids. The chain's CDR3 is CSARLDYEQYF. The CDR3 coding sequence is TGCAGTGCTAGACTAGACTACGAGCAGTACTTC.

This sequence joins TRBV27 and TRBJ2-1; 9 bases are a match to TRBD2. The ends lost 5 bases at V and 7 bases at J; junction bases unmatched: 9. This CDR3 is 15 amino acids long. Germline CDR1 and CDR2: MNHEY and SMNVEV (reference sequence). CDR3 sequence reads: CASSPGTSTWNEQFF. The CDR3 DNA is TGTGCCAGCAGTCCCGGGACTAGCACGTGGAATGAGCAGTTCTTC.

The chain recombines TRBV9 with TRBJ1-6, with D possibly matching TRBD1 (5 bases). V lost 0 bases, J lost 14 bases, and 12 bases lay in between. This CDR3 region has 13 residues. CDR1 and CDR2 (germline): SGDLS, YYNGEE. Written as DNA, the CDR3 is TGTGCCAGCAGCGTAGCCGACAGTCAGACCCTCCACTTT. This sequence encodes CASSVADSQTLHF.

This clonotype was counted once. The V and J genes are TRBV27 and TRBJ1-5; D is unclear. The ends were cut back, 5 bases at V and 6 bases at J, with 8 bases in the middle. Germline CDR1 is MNHEY and CDR2 is SMNVEV (reference sequence). CDR3 length: 12 amino acids. CDR3 amino acids: CASSPPGQPQHF. The CDR3 nucleotides are TGTGCCAGCAGTCCCCCAGGTCAGCCCCAGCATTTT.

The V gene is TRBV6-2 or TRBV6-3, the J gene TRBJ1-5; 7 nucleotides align to TRBD1. CDR1 is MNHEY and CDR2 is SVGEGT in the germline V gene. CDR3 length equals 14 residues. Trimming removed 2 bases from V and 5 bases from J; junction bases left unmatched: 3. The chain's CDR3 is CASSYTGADQPQHF. The CDR3 DNA is TGTGCCAGCAGTTACACAGGGGCCGATCAGCCCCAGCATTTT.

This rearrangement joins TRBV9 to TRBJ2-5, with D uncertain. Trimming left V 4 bases short and J 2 bases short, with 12 bases between. Germline assignment: CDR1 SGDLS and CDR2 YYNGEE. The CDR3 contains 14 residues. The CDR3 region is CASSSSGLQETQYF. In DNA, the CDR3 is TGTGCCAGCAGCTCTTCCGGGCTACAAGAGACCCAGTACTTC. The full variable domain, with the rest looked up from reference TRBV9 and TRBJ2-5, is DSGVTQTPKHLITATGQRVTLRCSPRSGDLSVYWYQQSLDQGLQFLIQYYNGEERAKGNILERFSAQQFPDLHSELNLSSLELGDSALYFCASSSSGLQETQYFGPGTRLLVL.

The chain has TRBV13 and TRBJ2-3, with D unresolved. Looked up from germline, CDR1 is PRHDT and CDR2 is FYEKMQ (reference sequence). This CDR3 contains 15 residues. With 5 bases removed from V and 5 bases from J, the gap between germline ends came to 17 bases. CDR3 amino acids: CASSRSDTRRDTQYF. CDR3 nucleotides: TGTGCCAGCAGCCGGAGCGACACCCGTCGAGATACGCAGTATTTT. The whole variable domain, filled in from reference TRBV13 and TRBJ2-3, reads AAGVIQSPRHLIKEKRETATLKCYPIPRHDTVYWYQQGPGQDPQFLISFYEKMQSDKGSIPDRFSAQQFSDYHSELNMSSLELGDSALYFCASSRSDTRRDTQYFGPGTRLTVL.

J is TRBJ2-1 and V is TRBV28; TRBD2 is a possible D gene (5 bases). V gave up 5 bases and J gave up 8 bases, with 16 bases separating them. Germline lookup yields CDR1 MDHEN and CDR2 SYDVKM. The CDR3 has 14 residues. CDR3: CASSPRVLQYEQFF. CDR3 nucleotides: TGTGCCAGCAGTCCGAGGGTCCTCCAATATGAGCAGTTCTTC.

The CDR3: CASSLLGSLYEQYF. CDR3 coding DNA: TGTGCCAGCAGCTTATTGGGATCCCTCTACGAGCAGTACTTC. The chain has TRBV5-6 and TRBJ2-7; D not resolved. V was clipped by 2 bases and J by 3 bases, with 12 bases between them. Germline CDR1 SGHDT, CDR2 YYEEEE. The CDR3 is 14 amino acids.

This clonotype was seen once. The chain uses TRBV19 and TRBJ1-1; 7 bases are shared with TRBD1. Unmatched junction bases numbered 7, after V lost 7 bases and J lost 2 bases. Germline CDR1 LNHDA, CDR2 SQIVND (reference sequence). The CDR3 length is 14 residues. The CDR3 loop is CASTWDSGNTEAFF. CDR3 DNA: TGTGCCAGTACTTGGGACAGCGGAAACACTGAAGCTTTCTTT.

The chain uses TRBV3-1 and TRBJ2-7, with TRBD2 matching 8 bases. V trimming: 0 bases; J trimming: 7 bases; junction bases outside the gene matches: 17. CDR3 size: 18 residues. CDR1 is LGHDT, CDR2 YNNKEL, per germline (reference sequence). CDR3 nucleotides: TGTGCCAGCAGCCAAGAATATGGCCGGGAGGGCCCAGTGGGGGAGCAGTACTTC. Its protein is CASSQEYGREGPVGEQYF.

The chain joins TRBV12-3 or TRBV12-4 to TRBJ2-1; D call uncertain. Trimming took off 3 bases at V and 10 bases at J, with 7 bases between the two ends. This CDR3 is 11 amino acids long. CDR3 residues: CASSFAIEQFF. In DNA form, the CDR3 reads TGTGCCAGCAGTTTCGCCATAGAGCAGTTCTTC.

The rearrangement joins TRBV7-9 to TRBJ2-7; no definite D call. Trimming left V 1 base short and J 3 bases short, with 7 bases between. Per germline, CDR1 SEHNR and CDR2 FQNEAQ (reference sequence). The CDR3 contains 13 residues. The DNA for the CDR3 is TGTGCCAGCAGCTTAGTCTTGAACTACGAGCAGTACTTC. It codes for CASSLVLNYEQYF.

The chain combines TRBV6-4 with TRBJ2-6; D unresolved. Germline CDR1 MRHNA, CDR2 SNTAGT. The CDR3 is made up of 13 amino acids. Trimming left V 0 bases short and J 3 bases short, with 0 bases between. CDR3 in DNA: TGTGCCAGCAGTGACTCTGGGGCCAACGTCCTGACTTTC. Translating it yields CASSDSGANVLTF.

The chain joins TRBV7-8 to TRBJ2-6; D is unclear. Trimming stripped 3 bases from V and 2 bases from J, with 11 bases between. Germline lookup yields CDR1 SGHVS and CDR2 FQNEAQ. The CDR3 has 16 residues. The CDR3, as DNA: TGTGCCAGCAGCTTGAGAAGGGTCGCTGGGGCCAACGTCCTGACTTTC. Its translation: CASSLRRVAGANVLTF. The variable domain in full, with the rest retrieved from reference TRBV7-8 and TRBJ2-6, is GAGVSQSPRYKVAKRGQDVALRCDPISGHVSLFWYQQALGQGPEFLTYFQNEAQLDKSGLPSDRFFAERPEGSVSTLKIQRTQQEDSAVYLCASSLRRVAGANVLTFGAGSRLTVL.

The chain couples TRBV28 to TRBJ2-1; D is undetermined. Germline assignment: CDR1 MDHEN and CDR2 SYDVKM. V shed 4 bases and J shed 6 bases, with 4 bases lying between them. This CDR3 region has 11 residues. The CDR3 loop reads CASSSLNEQFF. The CDR3 nucleotides read TGTGCCAGCAGTTCCCTCAATGAGCAGTTCTTC.

The table lists this clonotype with a count of one. This chain links TRBV12-3 or TRBV12-4 with TRBJ1-1, with D unresolved. The V end was cut by 5 bases, the J end by 1 base, with 8 bases between. The CDR3 extends over 13 amino acids. The chain's CDR3 is CASSPTPNTEAFF. The CDR3 nucleotides are TGTGCCAGCAGTCCCACACCGAACACTGAAGCTTTCTTT.

The chain joins TRBV30 to TRBJ1-2; possible D gene TRBD1, 5 bases. CDR1 GTSNPN and CDR2 SVGIG come from the germline V gene (reference sequence). CDR3 length equals 13 residues. V was shortened by 4 bases and J by 8 bases, with 17 bases between the two germline ends. The CDR3 loop is CAWNSGLGEGYTF. In nucleotides, the CDR3 is TGTGCCTGGAACTCGGGACTGGGCGAGGGCTACACCTTC.